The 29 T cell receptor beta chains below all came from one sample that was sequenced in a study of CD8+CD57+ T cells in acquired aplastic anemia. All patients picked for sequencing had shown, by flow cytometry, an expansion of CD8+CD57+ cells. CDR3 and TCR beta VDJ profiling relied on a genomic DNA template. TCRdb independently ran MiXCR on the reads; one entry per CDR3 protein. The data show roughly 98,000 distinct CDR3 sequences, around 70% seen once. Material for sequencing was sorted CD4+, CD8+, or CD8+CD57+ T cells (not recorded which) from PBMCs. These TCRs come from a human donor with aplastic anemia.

CDR3 sequence: CSAALPGLAVDEQYF. The CDR3 DNA reads as TGCAGTGCAGCGCTCCCGGGACTAGCGGTTGACGAGCAGTACTTC. J is TRBJ2-7 and V is TRBV20-1; 11 nucleotides agree with TRBD2. Germline loops: CDR1 DFQATT, CDR2 SNEGSKA (reference sequence). CDR3 length equals 15 residues. The junction had 12 bases not matched to a gene; V was cut back by 6 bases and J by 5 bases.

Written as DNA, the CDR3 is TGTGCCAGCAGTCCTTCACAGGATCTAGGCGAGCAGTACTTC. Translation gives CASSPSQDLGEQYF. The chain employs TRBV2 and TRBJ2-7; TRBD1 is a possible D gene (5 bases). V lost 5 bases and J 6 bases, leaving 17 bases between the germline ends. The germline V gene has CDR1 SNHLY and CDR2 FYNNEI. This CDR3 has 14 residues.

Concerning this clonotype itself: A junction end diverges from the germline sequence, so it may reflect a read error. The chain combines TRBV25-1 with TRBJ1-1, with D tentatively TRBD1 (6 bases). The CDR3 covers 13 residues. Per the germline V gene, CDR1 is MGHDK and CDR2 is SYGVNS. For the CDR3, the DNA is TGTGCCAGCAGTGAATCAGGGGCGTGGAAGGCTCTCTTT. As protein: CASSESGAWKALF.

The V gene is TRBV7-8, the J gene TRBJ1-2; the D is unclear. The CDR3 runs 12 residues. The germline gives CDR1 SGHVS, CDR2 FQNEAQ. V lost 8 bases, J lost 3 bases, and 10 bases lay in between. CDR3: CASVGRYYGYTF. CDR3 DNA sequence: TGTGCCAGCGTGGGCAGGTACTATGGCTACACCTTC.

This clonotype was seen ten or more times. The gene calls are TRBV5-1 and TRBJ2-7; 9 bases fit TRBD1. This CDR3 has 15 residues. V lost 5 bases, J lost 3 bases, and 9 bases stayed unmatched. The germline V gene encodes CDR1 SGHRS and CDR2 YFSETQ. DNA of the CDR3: TGCGCCAGCAGACTAGGACAGGGGCTCCTCTACGAGCAGTACTTC. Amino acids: CASRLGQGLLYEQYF.

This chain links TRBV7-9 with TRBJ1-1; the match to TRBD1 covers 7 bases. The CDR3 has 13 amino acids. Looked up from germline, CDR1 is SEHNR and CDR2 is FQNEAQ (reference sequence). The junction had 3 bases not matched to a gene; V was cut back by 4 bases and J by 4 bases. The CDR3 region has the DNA TGTGCCAGCAGCTCCGACAGGGCCACTGAAGCTTTCTTT. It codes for CASSSDRATEAFF.

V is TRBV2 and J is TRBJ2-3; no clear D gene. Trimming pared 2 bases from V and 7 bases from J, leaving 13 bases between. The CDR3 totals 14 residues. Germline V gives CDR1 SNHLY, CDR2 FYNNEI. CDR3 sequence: CASSERAGFYTQYF. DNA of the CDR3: TGTGCCAGCAGTGAAAGGGCAGGATTTTATACGCAGTATTTT.

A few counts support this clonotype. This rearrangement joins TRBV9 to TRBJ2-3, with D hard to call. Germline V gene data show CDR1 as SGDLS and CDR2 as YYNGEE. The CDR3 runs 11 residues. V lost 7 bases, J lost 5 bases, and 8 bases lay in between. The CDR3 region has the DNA TGTGCCAGCTCCCAAGGAGATACGCAGTATTTT. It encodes CASSQGDTQYF.

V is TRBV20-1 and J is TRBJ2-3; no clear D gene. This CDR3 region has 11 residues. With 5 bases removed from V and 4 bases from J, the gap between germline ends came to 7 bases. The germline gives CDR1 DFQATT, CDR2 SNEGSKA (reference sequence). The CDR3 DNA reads TGCAGTGCTGGTTATGCAGATACGCAGTATTTT. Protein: CSAGYADTQYF.

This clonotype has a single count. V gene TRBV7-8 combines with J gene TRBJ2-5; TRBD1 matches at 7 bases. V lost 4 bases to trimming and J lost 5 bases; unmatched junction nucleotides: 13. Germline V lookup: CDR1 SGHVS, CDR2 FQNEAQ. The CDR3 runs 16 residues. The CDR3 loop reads CASSSRQGSLGETQYF. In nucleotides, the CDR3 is TGTGCCAGCAGCTCGAGACAGGGATCCCTCGGGGAGACCCAGTACTTC.

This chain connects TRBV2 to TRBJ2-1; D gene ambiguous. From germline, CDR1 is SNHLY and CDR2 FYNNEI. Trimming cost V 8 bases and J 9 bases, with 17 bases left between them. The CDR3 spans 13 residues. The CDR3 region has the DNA TGTGCCAGCGTGGACCCCCGCTGGGGTGAGCAGTTCTTC. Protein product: CASVDPRWGEQFF.

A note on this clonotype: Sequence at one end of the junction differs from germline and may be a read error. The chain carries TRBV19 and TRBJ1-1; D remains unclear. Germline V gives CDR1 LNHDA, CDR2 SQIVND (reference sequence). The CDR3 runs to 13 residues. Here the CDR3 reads CASSIAMGTGAFF. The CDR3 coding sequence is TGTGCCAGTAGTATAGCTATGGGAACTGGAGCTTTCTTT.

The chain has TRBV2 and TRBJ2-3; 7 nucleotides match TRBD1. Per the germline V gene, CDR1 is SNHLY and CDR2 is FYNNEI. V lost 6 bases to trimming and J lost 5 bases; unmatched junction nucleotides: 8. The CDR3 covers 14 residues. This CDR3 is CASRRGPQGDTQYF. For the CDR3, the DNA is TGTGCCAGCAGAAGGGGGCCACAGGGAGATACGCAGTATTTT.

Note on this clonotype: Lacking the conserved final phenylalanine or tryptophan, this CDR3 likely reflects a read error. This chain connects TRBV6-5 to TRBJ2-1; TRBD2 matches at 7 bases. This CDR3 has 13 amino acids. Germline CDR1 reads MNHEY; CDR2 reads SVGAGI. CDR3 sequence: CASSYRETSEQFS. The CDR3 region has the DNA TGCGCCAGCAGTTACCGCGAGACTAGCGAGCAGTTCTCC.

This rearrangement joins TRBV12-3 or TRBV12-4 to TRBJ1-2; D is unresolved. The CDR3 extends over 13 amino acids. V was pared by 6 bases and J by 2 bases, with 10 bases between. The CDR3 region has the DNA TGTGCCAGCAGGGAGGAAGGGAACTATGGCTACACCTTC. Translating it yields CASREEGNYGYTF.

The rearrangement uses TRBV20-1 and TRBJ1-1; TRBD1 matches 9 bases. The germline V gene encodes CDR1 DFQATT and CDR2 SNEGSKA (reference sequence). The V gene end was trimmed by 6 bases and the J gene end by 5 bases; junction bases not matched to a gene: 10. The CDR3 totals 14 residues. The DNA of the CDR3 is TGCAGTGCCACAACGGGACAGGGTTGGACTGAAGCTTTCTTT. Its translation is CSATTGQGWTEAFF.

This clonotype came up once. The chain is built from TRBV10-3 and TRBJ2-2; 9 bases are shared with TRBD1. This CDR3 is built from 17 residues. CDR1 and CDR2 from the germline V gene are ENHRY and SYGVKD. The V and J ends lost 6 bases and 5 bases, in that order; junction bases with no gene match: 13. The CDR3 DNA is TGTGCCATCAGCTCCGGGACAGGGATAGGGGGAACCGGGGAGCTGTTTTTT. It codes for CAISSGTGIGGTGELFF.

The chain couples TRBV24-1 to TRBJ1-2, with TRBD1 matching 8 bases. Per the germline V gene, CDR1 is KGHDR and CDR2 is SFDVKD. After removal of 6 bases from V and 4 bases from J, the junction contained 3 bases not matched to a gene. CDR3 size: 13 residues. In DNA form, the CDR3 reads TGTGCCACCAGTACCGGGACAGGCTATGGCTACACCTTC. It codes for CATSTGTGYGYTF.

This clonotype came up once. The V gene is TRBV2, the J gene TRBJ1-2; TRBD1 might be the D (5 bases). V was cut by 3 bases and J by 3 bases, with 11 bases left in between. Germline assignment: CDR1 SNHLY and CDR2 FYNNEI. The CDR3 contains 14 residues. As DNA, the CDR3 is TGTGCCAGCAGTGATCAGGGAAGTGACTATGGCTACACCTTC. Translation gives CASSDQGSDYGYTF.

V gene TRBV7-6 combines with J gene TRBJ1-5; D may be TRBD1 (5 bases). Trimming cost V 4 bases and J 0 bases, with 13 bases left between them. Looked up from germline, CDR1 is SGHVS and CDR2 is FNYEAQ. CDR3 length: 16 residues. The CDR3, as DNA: TGTGCCAGCAGCTCTACACCCGGGGGTAGCAATCAGCCCCAGCATTTT. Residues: CASSSTPGGSNQPQHF.

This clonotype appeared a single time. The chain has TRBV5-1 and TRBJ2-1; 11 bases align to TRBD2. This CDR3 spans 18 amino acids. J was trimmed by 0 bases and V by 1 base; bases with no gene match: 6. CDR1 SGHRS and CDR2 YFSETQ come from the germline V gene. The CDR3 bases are TGCGCCAGCAGCTTGTATAGCGGGGGGGCGAGCTCCTACAATGAGCAGTTCTTC. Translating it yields CASSLYSGGASSYNEQFF.

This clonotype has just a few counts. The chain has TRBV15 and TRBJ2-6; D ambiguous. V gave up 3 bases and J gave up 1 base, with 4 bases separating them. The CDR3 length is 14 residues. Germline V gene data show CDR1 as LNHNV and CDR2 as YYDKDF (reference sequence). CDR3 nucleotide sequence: TGTGCCACCAGCAGGGCATCTGGGGCCAACGTCCTGACTTTC. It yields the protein CATSRASGANVLTF.

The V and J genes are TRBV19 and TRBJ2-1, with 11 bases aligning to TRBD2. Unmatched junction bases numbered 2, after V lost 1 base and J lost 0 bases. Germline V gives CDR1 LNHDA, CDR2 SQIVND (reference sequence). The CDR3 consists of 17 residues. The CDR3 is CASSIGGLAGSYNEQFF. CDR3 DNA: TGTGCCAGTAGTATAGGAGGACTAGCGGGCTCCTACAATGAGCAGTTCTTC.

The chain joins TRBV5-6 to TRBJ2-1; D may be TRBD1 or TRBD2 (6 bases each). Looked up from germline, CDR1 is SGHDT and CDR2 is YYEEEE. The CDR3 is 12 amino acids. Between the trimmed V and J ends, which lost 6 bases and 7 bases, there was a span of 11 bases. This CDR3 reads CASNLGGNEQFF. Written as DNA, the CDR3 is TGTGCCAGCAACCTAGGGGGGAATGAGCAGTTCTTC. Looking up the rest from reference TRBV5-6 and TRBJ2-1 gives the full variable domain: DAGVTQSPTHLIKTRGQQVTLRCSPKSGHDTVSWYQQALGQGPQFIFQYYEEEERQRGNFPDRFSGHQFPNYSSELNVNALLLGDSALYLCASNLGGNEQFFGPGTRLTVL.

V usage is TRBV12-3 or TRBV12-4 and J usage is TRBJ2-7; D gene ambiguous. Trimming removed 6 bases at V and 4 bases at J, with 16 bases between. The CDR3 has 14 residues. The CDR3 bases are TGTGCCAGCAGGAGCTCCGGCAGGCCATACGAGCAGTACTTC. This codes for CASRSSGRPYEQYF.

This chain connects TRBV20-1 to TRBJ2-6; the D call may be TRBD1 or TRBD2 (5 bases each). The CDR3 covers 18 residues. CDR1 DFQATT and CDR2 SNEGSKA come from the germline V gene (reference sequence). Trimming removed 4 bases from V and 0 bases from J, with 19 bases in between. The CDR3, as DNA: TGCAGTGCTATCCATGGGCCGGGACCTCTCTCTGGGGCCAACGTCCTGACTTTC. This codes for CSAIHGPGPLSGANVLTF.

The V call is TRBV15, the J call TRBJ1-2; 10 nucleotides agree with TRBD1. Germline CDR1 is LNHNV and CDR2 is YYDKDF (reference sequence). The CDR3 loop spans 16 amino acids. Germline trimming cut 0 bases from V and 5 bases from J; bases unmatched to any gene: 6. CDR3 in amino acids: CATSRDRGGQGYGYTF. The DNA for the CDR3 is TGTGCCACCAGCAGAGATCGAGGGGGACAGGGGTATGGCTACACCTTC.

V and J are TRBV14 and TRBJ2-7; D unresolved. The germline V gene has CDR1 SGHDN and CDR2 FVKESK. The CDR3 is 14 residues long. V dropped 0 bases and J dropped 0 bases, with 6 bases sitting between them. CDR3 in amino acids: CASSQDLASYEQYF. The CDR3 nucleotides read TGTGCCAGCAGCCAAGATTTAGCCTCCTACGAGCAGTACTTC.

The CDR3 nucleotides read TGTGCCAGCAGCCCCCGGACAGTTGGCTACACCTTC. Translated, it gives CASSPRTVGYTF. J is TRBJ1-2 and V is TRBV7-8; a weak D match, TRBD1 (6 bases). The CDR3 runs to 12 residues. The V gene's germline CDR1 is SGHVS and CDR2 FQNEAQ. The V end lost 5 bases, the J end lost 7 bases, and 11 bases lay between the germline ends.